Presented here are 4 T cell receptor beta chains from one specimen sequenced in a study of siplizumab effects on memory and regulatory T cells. Only in-frame clones appear in the TCRdb table, and some are missing; sequencing was by immunoSEQ multiplex PCR. The table has around 95,000 clones, about 94% seen once. Sequencing was performed on non-Treg CD4+ T cells sorted from blood. All receptors derive from a human donor in good health.

This clone was seen just once. CDR3 region: CASSYLRRARNTEAFF. DNA of the CDR3: TGTGCCAGCAGTTACTTGAGAAGGGCCCGGAACACTGAAGCTTTCTTT. V gene TRBV6-5 combines with J gene TRBJ1-1; no firm D call. The CDR3 is 16 amino acids. Per the germline V gene, CDR1 is MNHEY and CDR2 is SVGAGI. The ends were cut back, 1 base at V and 1 base at J, with 13 bases in the middle.

As for this clone: In the same sample, other DNA sequences code for this CDR3. Here the CDR3 DNA reads TGTGCCAGCTCACCCGAAGAGACCCAGTACTTC. Protein product: CASSPEETQYF. This chain links TRBV18 with TRBJ2-5, with D unresolved. CDR3 length: 11 residues. V was shortened by 3 bases and J by 3 bases, with 2 bases between the two germline ends. Germline CDR1 reads KGHSH; CDR2 reads LQKENI.

This chain joins TRBV7-8 and TRBJ1-5, with a weak D call TRBD1 (6 bases). The CDR3 is 15 residues long. CDR1 and CDR2 from the germline V gene are SGHVS and FQNEAQ. V lost 2 bases and J lost 0, with 8 bases in between. CDR3 amino acids: CASSLTQGSNQPQHF. CDR3 sequence (DNA): TGTGCCAGCAGCTTAACACAGGGTAGCAATCAGCCCCAGCATTTT.

The chain couples TRBV6-6 to TRBJ2-2; TRBD2 matches 7 bases. Germline V gene sequence: CDR1 MNHNY, CDR2 SVGAGI (reference sequence). J was trimmed by 4 bases and V by 6 bases; bases with no gene match: 11. This CDR3 spans 16 amino acids. CDR3 sequence: CASRASGGRSTGELFF. Here the CDR3 DNA reads TGTGCCAGCAGGGCTAGCGGCGGTCGAAGCACCGGGGAGCTGTTTTTT.